The 6 T cell receptor beta chains listed next were all sequenced from one sample in a study of CD8 T cells in ankylosing spondylitis (dated by TCRdb to the late 2010s). Library prep was done by 5' RACE. The instrument given in TCRdb is Illumina HiSeq 2500. The public reads were reprocessed in TCRdb via fastp at Q25 and MiXCR, keeping in-frame beta chains. Identical CDR3 proteins give one entry, which carries the most common genes and DNA. The sample profile shows approximately 250,000 distinct CDR3 sequences; over 7% of them were found once. Of the sample, more than 4.5% falls within the top ten clones. The sequencing sample was made of blood, either unsorted or a sorted T cell fraction (not recorded which). The receptor set was obtained from a female donor with ankylosing spondylitis or in good health (not recorded which).

This clonotype was observed many times. The chain's CDR3 is CASSYRDLKGKQYF. DNA for the CDR3: TGTGCCAGCTCCTACAGGGACCTAAAAGGGAAGCAGTACTTC. V usage is TRBV12-3 or TRBV12-4 and J usage is TRBJ2-7, with D perhaps matching TRBD1 (6 bases). Trimming removed 8 bases from V and 8 bases from J, with 22 bases in between. This CDR3 is built from 14 residues.

This clonotype was seen a few times. This chain links TRBV20-1 with TRBJ2-5, with D maybe TRBD2 (6 bases). The CDR3 has 17 residues. Germline V lookup: CDR1 DFQATT, CDR2 SNEGSKA (reference sequence). V dropped 0 bases and J dropped 5 bases, with 22 bases sitting between them. The DNA for the CDR3 is TGCAGTGCTAGAGATCGGCGCGGGAAAACTGCCGGCGAGACCCAGTACTTC. This encodes CSARDRRGKTAGETQYF.

This clonotype was detected ten times or more. The junction departs from germline at one end; a sequencing error may be responsible. The rearrangement uses TRBV10-3 and TRBJ1-3, with D perhaps TRBD1 (5 bases). CDR1 and CDR2 (germline): ENHRY, SYGVKD. This CDR3 comprises 15 residues. The chain's CDR3 is CGTSLMIDGGNTIYF. DNA for the CDR3: TGCGGGACCTCATTAATGATCGACGGTGGAAACACCATATATTTT.

V and J are TRBV20-1 and TRBJ2-1, with D perhaps given as TRBD1 or TRBD2 (5 bases each). V was cut by 4 bases and J by 0 bases, with 13 bases left in between. The CDR3 covers 15 residues. Germline V gives CDR1 DFQATT, CDR2 SNEGSKA (reference sequence). The CDR3 spells CSATGTSGSYNEQFF. The DNA of the CDR3 is TGCAGTGCTACTGGGACCTCAGGCTCCTACAATGAGCAGTTCTTC.

At least ten counts were recorded for this clonotype. This chain joins TRBV20-1 and TRBJ2-7; 7 bases are shared with TRBD1. There are 13 residues in the CDR3. Germline-derived CDR1 and CDR2 are DFQATT and SNEGSKA (reference sequence). Losses at the gene ends were 4 bases for V and 5 bases for J; bases not matched to a gene: 8. CDR3: CSATDRVKDEQYF. CDR3 DNA sequence: TGCAGTGCTACCGACAGGGTAAAGGACGAGCAGTACTTC.

There are a few counts of this clonotype. This chain links TRBV20-1 with TRBJ2-7; D is perhaps TRBD2 (5 bases). Trimming shortened V by 6 bases and J by 4 bases, and 10 bases separated the two germline ends. This CDR3 contains 11 residues. Germline-derived CDR1 and CDR2 are DFQATT and SNEGSKA (reference sequence). The CDR3 loop reads CSADWGYEQYF. The CDR3 region has the DNA TGCAGTGCGGACTGGGGTTACGAGCAGTACTTC.